This T cell receptor (beta chain) was documented in a study of cytomegalovirus exposure and HLA in healthy donors. Study-wide results and limits: Both high specificity and high sensitivity reportedly marked the classifier's diagnosis of cytomegalovirus status. Productive rates of about 87% or about 30% were seen for most TCR beta V segments in an earlier analysis.

As to this clone: The antigen is not known.

The length of the CDR3 is 16 residues. Germline V gene lookup returns CDR1 LGHNT and CDR2 FRNRAP. The ends were cut back, 0 bases at V and 5 bases at J, with 16 bases in the middle. 13 Jbeta primers and 60 Vbeta primers were used for the PCR. Clones were read by immunoSEQ multiplex PCR, and TCRdb kept only the in-frame ones, dropping some. Of 160,000 or so clones listed, about 80% were seen once; the top ten hold 2.1%. Sequenced sample: PBMCs. The rearrangement joins TRBV12-5 to TRBJ2-5; maybe TRBD2 (5 bases). This TCR derives from a man between 35 and 55 years old in good health and CMV-seronegative. The CDR3 coding sequence is TGTGCTAGTGGTTTGGTACTAGGGCAGGCCCGGGAGACCCAGTACTTC. Residues: CASGLVLGQARETQYF.